A selection of T cell receptor beta chains follows, all from one sample in a study of cytomegalovirus exposure and HLA in healthy donors. Using immunoSEQ multiplex PCR, the repertoire was profiled, and TCRdb retains in-frame clones only, with some absent. The sample carries 200,000 to 250,000 clones, approximately 82% recorded once. Sequencing was performed on PBMCs. The receptor source for this set is a woman aged 40 to 50 in good health and CMV-seronegative. Both conserved end residues are part of each CDR3. Each record gives: J gene, V gene, clone size, D gene, CDR3 DNA, CDR3 protein. The D gene is left open where the match is weak. Part of the rows lack a size; the others show once, few, many or a class for expanded clones.

j_call: TRBJ1-4
v_call: TRBV14
clone_size: -
d_call: TRBD1
cdr3_nt: TGTGCCAGCAGCCACCCCGGGACAGCGGCTGAAAAACTGTTTTTT
cdr3_aa: CASSHPGTAAEKLFF

j_call: TRBJ2-2
v_call: TRBV5-1
clone_size: -
d_call: TRBD1
cdr3_nt: TGCGCCAGCAGCGAGGGGGCAGTGGCCGGGGAGCTGTTTTTT
cdr3_aa: CASSEGAVAGELFF

j_call: TRBJ2-7
v_call: TRBV11-2
clone_size: few
d_call: -
cdr3_nt: TGTGCCAGCAGCTCGTACGAGCAGTACTTC
cdr3_aa: CASSSYEQYF

j_call: TRBJ1-1
v_call: TRBV7-2
clone_size: -
d_call: TRBD1
cdr3_nt: TGTGCCAGCAGCTTAGCGTGGGGACAGGGTCATCTGGGCACTGAAGCTTTCTTT
cdr3_aa: CASSLAWGQGHLGTEAFF

j_call: TRBJ2-1
v_call: TRBV18
clone_size: -
d_call: -
cdr3_nt: TGTGCCAGCTCACATCTGGACAGATACAATGAGCAGTTCTTC
cdr3_aa: CASSHLDRYNEQFF

j_call: TRBJ1-3
v_call: TRBV25-1
clone_size: -
d_call: -
cdr3_nt: TGTGCCAGCGCAAATTTTAAACGGGGAGGTTCTGGAAACACCATATATTTT
cdr3_aa: CASANFKRGGSGNTIYF

j_call: TRBJ1-1
v_call: TRBV6-6
clone_size: -
d_call: -
cdr3_nt: TGTGCCAGCAGTTACAGGGTCGGGGGTTCGAACACTGAAGCTTTCTTT
cdr3_aa: CASSYRVGGSNTEAFF

j_call: TRBJ1-1
v_call: TRBV30
clone_size: -
d_call: TRBD1
cdr3_nt: TGTGCCTGGGGGGGACAGGATACTGAAGCTTTCTTT
cdr3_aa: CAWGGQDTEAFF

j_call: TRBJ2-7
v_call: TRBV29-1
clone_size: -
d_call: TRBD2
cdr3_nt: TGCAGCGTTGGGGGTAGCGGGGGGGCTGAGGAGCAGTACTTC
cdr3_aa: CSVGGSGGAEEQYF

j_call: TRBJ1-1
v_call: TRBV27
clone_size: -
d_call: -
cdr3_nt: TGTGCCAGCAGGCCCACAGGGACGAACACTGAAGCTTTCTTT
cdr3_aa: CASRPTGTNTEAFF

j_call: TRBJ2-2
v_call: TRBV5-1
clone_size: -
d_call: -
cdr3_nt: TGCGCCAGCAGCCTGGACCGGGGGGCATCCGGGGAGCTGTTTTTT
cdr3_aa: CASSLDRGASGELFF

j_call: TRBJ2-1
v_call: TRBV14
clone_size: few
d_call: TRBD2
cdr3_nt: TGTGCCAGCAGCCAAGATTTAGGGACTACAATGATGGGGCAGTTCTTC
cdr3_aa: CASSQDLGTTMMGQFF

j_call: TRBJ1-1
v_call: TRBV6-5
clone_size: -
d_call: TRBD1
cdr3_nt: TGTGCCAGCAGTCCCGGGACAGGGGGCGCTGAAGCTTTCTTT
cdr3_aa: CASSPGTGGAEAFF

j_call: TRBJ2-5
v_call: TRBV7-6
clone_size: -
d_call: -
cdr3_nt: TGTGCCAGCAGCTTTCGTGGAGGGGAGACCCAGTACTTC
cdr3_aa: CASSFRGGETQYF

j_call: TRBJ2-1
v_call: TRBV7-9
clone_size: once
d_call: -
cdr3_nt: TGTTCCAGCAGGAGGGATAACAATGAGCAGTTCTTC
cdr3_aa: CSSRRDNNEQFF

j_call: TRBJ1-3
v_call: TRBV29-1
clone_size: -
d_call: -
cdr3_nt: TGCAGCGTTGACAGGGTTGGAGGAAACACCATATATTTT
cdr3_aa: CSVDRVGGNTIYF

j_call: TRBJ1-3
v_call: TRBV19
clone_size: -
d_call: -
cdr3_nt: TGTGCCACCTCAACGGGTGTCTTTGGAAACACCATATATTTT
cdr3_aa: CATSTGVFGNTIYF

j_call: TRBJ2-7
v_call: TRBV2
clone_size: -
d_call: -
cdr3_nt: TGTGCCAGCAGTGCGGGATACGAGCAGTACTTC
cdr3_aa: CASSAGYEQYF

j_call: TRBJ2-3
v_call: TRBV10-3
clone_size: -
d_call: TRBD2
cdr3_nt: TGTGCCATCAGTGAGTGGGCTAGCGGAAAAGCAGCAGATACGCAGTATTTT
cdr3_aa: CAISEWASGKAADTQYF

j_call: TRBJ2-7
v_call: TRBV13
clone_size: -
d_call: -
cdr3_nt: TGTGCCAGCAGCTTCGAGAGGAGCGAGCAGTACTTC
cdr3_aa: CASSFERSEQYF

j_call: TRBJ2-4
v_call: TRBV5-1
clone_size: few
d_call: -
cdr3_nt: TGCGCCAGCAGCTTGGGGAGGGGGCAGGCCAAAAACATTCAGTACTTC
cdr3_aa: CASSLGRGQAKNIQYF

j_call: TRBJ2-5
v_call: TRBV27
clone_size: few
d_call: TRBD2
cdr3_nt: TGTGCCAGCAGTTTTAGTCGGGGGGGGGAGACCCAGTACTTC
cdr3_aa: CASSFSRGGETQYF

j_call: TRBJ2-1
v_call: TRBV6-5
clone_size: -
d_call: -
cdr3_nt: TGTGCCAGCAGTTACTCTAGAGGTACCGACAATGAGCAGTTCTTC
cdr3_aa: CASSYSRGTDNEQFF

j_call: TRBJ2-3
v_call: TRBV7-2
clone_size: -
d_call: TRBD2
cdr3_nt: TGTGCCAGCAGCTTAAGGTCAGCTAGCGGGGGCACAGATACGCAGTATTTT
cdr3_aa: CASSLRSASGGTDTQYF